This T cell receptor beta chain was captured in a study of T cell repertoires in cytomegalovirus infection. CDR1 and CDR2 from the germline V gene are SGHTA and FQGNSA. The CDR3 contains 14 residues. This clonotype has ten or more counts. Its antigen is undetermined. MiXCR, run by TCRdb on the reads, gives a single entry per CDR3 protein. The repertoire consists of roughly 500,000 distinct CDR3 sequences, with around 35% occurring once and the leading ten covering 15% to 20%. This receptor was taken from a human donor in good health (CMV status not recorded). Some clones in this sample may be carry-over from other donors' samples. Sequences were derived from cultured PBMCs, sampled from culture after CMV antigen stimulation. The V and J genes are TRBV7-2 and TRBJ1-6, with a possible D match to TRBD1 (6 bases). The CDR3 reads CAASGQTPISPLHF. The DNA of the CDR3 is TGTGCAGCCTCAGGACAGACGCCTATCTCACCCCTCCACTTT.